This entry is about one T cell receptor beta chain. No antigen is known for it. Synthesis of TCR beta cDNA relied on 5'RACE template switching carrying UMIs. TCRdb re-analyzed the 5' RACE reads; it lists each CDR3 protein once, without DNA. This sample's table has hundreds of thousands of distinct CDR3 sequences. Germline CDR1 is SGHAT and CDR2 is FQNNGV. The CDR3 spans 15 residues. These data come from a study of T cells expressing NK-cell markers. Study-wide background: Sorted CD3+CD56+NKG2C+, CD3+CD56+NKG2C- and CD3+CD56-NKG2C+ T cells supplied TCR beta repertoires. Findings and caveats of the study: The CD3+CD56-NKG2C+ fraction of a few donors was likewise dominated by these clonotypes.

The receptor was derived from a man between 18 and 29 years old in good health. Sequences were obtained from blood T cells: a sorted CD56 or NKG2C T cell subset, CD4+ or CD8+ T cells, or bulk PBMC T cells (not recorded which). This sequence joins TRBV11-2 and TRBJ2-7. The CDR3 is CASSLRSQLSGEQYF.